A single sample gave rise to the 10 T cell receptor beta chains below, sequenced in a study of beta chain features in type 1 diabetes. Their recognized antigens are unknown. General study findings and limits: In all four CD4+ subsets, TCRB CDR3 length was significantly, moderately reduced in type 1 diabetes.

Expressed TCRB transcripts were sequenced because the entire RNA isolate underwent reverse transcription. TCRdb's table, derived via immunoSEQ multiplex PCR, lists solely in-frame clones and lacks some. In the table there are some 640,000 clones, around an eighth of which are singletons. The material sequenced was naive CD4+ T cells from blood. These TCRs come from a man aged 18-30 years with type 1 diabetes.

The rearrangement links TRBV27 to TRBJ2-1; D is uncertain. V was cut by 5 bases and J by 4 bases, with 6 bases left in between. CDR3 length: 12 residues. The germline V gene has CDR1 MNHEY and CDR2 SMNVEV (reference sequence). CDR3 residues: CASSDSYNEQFF. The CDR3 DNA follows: TGTGCCAGCAGTGACTCGTACAATGAGCAGTTCTTC.

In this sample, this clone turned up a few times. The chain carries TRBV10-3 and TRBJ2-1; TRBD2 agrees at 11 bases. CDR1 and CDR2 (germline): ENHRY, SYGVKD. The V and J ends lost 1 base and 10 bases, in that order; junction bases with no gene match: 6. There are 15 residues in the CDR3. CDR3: CAISEFTSGSGEQFF. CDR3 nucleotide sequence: TGTGCCATCAGTGAGTTTACTAGCGGGAGCGGCGAGCAGTTCTTC.

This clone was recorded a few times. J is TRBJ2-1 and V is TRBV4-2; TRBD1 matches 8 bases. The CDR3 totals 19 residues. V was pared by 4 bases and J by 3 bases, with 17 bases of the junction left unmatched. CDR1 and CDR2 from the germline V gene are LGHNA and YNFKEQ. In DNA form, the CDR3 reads TGTGCCAGCAGCCGCTGGCCCTCCTCCACGGACAGGGTCTACAATGAGCAGTTCTTC. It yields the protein CASSRWPSSTDRVYNEQFF.

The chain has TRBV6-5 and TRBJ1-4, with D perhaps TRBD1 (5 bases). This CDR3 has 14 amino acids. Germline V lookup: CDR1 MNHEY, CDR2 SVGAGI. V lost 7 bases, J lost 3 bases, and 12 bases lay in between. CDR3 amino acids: CASTGGGANEKLFF. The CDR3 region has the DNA TGTGCCAGCACCGGGGGGGGTGCTAATGAAAAACTGTTTTTT.

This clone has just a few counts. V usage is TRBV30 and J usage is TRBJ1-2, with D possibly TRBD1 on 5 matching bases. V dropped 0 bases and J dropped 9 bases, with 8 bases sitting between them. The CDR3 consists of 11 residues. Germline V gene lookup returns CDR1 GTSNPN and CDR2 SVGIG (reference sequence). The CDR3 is CAWSVGTRYTF. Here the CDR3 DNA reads TGTGCCTGGAGTGTGGGGACCCGCTACACCTTC. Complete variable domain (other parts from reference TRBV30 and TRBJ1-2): SQTIHQWPATLVQPVGSPLSLECTVEGTSNPNLYWYRQAAGRGLQLLFYSVGIGQISSEVPQNLSASRPQDRQFILSSKKLLLSDSGFYLCAWSVGTRYTFGSGTRLTVV.

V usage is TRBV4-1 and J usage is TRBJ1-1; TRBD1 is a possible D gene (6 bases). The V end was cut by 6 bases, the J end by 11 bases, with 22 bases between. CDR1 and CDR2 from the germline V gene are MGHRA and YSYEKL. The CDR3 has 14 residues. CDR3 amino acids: CASSHGGAPEAAFF. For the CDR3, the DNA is TGCGCCAGCAGTCATGGGGGGGCTCCGGAGGCCGCTTTCTTT.

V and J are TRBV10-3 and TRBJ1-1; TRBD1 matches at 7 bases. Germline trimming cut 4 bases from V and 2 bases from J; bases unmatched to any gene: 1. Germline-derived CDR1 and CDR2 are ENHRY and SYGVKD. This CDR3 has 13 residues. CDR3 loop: CAISGQGNTEAFF. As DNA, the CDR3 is TGTGCCATCAGTGGACAGGGAAACACTGAAGCTTTCTTT.

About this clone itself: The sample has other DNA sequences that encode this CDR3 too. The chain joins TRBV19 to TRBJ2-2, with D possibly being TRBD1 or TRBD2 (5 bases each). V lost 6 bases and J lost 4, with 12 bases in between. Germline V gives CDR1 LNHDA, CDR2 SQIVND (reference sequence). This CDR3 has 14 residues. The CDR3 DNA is TGTGCCAGTAGCCCCGACAGCGGCACCGGGGAGCTGTTTTTT. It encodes CASSPDSGTGELFF.

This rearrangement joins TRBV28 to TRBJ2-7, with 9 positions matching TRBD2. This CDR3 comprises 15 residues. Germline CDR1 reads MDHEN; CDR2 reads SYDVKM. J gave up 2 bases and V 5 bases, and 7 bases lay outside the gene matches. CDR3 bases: TGTGCCAGCAGTCCCCCGGCTAGCGGGACCTACGAGCAGTACTTC. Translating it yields CASSPPASGTYEQYF.

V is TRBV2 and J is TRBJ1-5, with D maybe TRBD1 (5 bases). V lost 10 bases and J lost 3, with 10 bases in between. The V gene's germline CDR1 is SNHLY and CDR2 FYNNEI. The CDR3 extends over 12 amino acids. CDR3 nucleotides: TGTGCCACATCAGGGCCCAATCAGCCCCAGCATTTT. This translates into CATSGPNQPQHF. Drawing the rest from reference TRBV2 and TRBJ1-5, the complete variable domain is EPEVTQTPSHQVTQMGQEVILRCVPISNHLYFYWYRQILGQKVEFLVSFYNNEISEKSEIFDDQFSVERPDGSNFTLKIRSTKLEDSAMYFCATSGPNQPQHFGDGTRLSIL.